This T cell receptor beta chain was sequenced for a study of shared clonotypes between healthy human individuals. Across the whole study: Per-donor plates numbered three CD4 naive, three CD4 memory, two CD8 naive and one CD8 memory.

The data were produced by immunoSEQ multiplex PCR, yet TCRdb's version contains in-frame clones alone and is incomplete. The table lists roughly 650,000 clones, around 97% of them singletons. The table lists this clone with a few counts. This CDR3 contains 14 residues. Germline V gene data show CDR1 as SGHRS and CDR2 as YFSETQ. The V gene lost 4 bases and the J gene lost 2 bases, with 12 bases spanning the gap. Source material: naive CD4+ T cells sorted from blood. As to subset: CD45RA+ positively selected. This clonotype originated in a woman in her twenties or thirties in good health. The chain has TRBV5-1 and TRBJ1-1; TRBD1 might be the D (5 bases). As DNA, the CDR3 is TGCGCCAGCAGCCCCGGGACTTCCAACACTGAAGCTTTCTTT. Translated: CASSPGTSNTEAFF.